These 25 T cell receptor beta chains were sequenced from one sample in a study of blood T cells in healthy people across ages. The use of a sample-barcoded 5' primer and a J-beta primer mix characterized a second PCR of roughly 6 to 11 cycles. TCRdb reanalysed the 5' RACE reads using MiXCR and keeps one entry per CDR3 protein. Altogether almost 1 million distinct CDR3 sequences are present, roughly 47% being singletons, with the ten largest covering roughly 23%. The sequenced sample consisted of blood. Receptors were obtained from a woman aged 55-75 years in good health.

This clonotype was seen a few times. CDR3: CASSLAPGARQETQYF. CDR3 bases: TGTGCCAGCAGCTTAGCGCCGGGGGCGAGGCAAGAGACCCAGTACTTC. V and J are TRBV7-2 and TRBJ2-5; D might be TRBD1 or TRBD2, each matching 6 bases. Germline V gene sequence: CDR1 SGHTA, CDR2 FQGNSA. Between the trimmed V and J ends, which lost 0 bases and 2 bases, there was a span of 13 bases. There are 16 residues in the CDR3.

The table lists this clonotype with a few counts. This rearrangement joins TRBV7-2 to TRBJ2-5; D ambiguous. The germline V and J ends were trimmed by 5 bases and 7 bases, with 11 bases remaining between them. The CDR3 totals 12 residues. Germline CDR1 is SGHTA and CDR2 is FQGNSA. Written as DNA, the CDR3 is TGTGCCAGCAGCCCTAGTCTGGGGACCCAGTACTTC. This gives the protein CASSPSLGTQYF.

This clonotype was seen repeatedly, ten times or more. V and J are TRBV12-3 or TRBV12-4 and TRBJ2-7; TRBD2 aligns across 12 bases. The CDR3 is 14 residues long. The V gene end was trimmed by 5 bases and the J gene end by 2 bases; junction bases not matched to a gene: 1. CDR3 region: CASSRTSGAYEQYF. The CDR3 DNA is TGTGCCAGCAGTAGGACTAGCGGGGCCTACGAGCAGTACTTC.

V usage is TRBV5-1 and J usage is TRBJ2-7; a weak D match, TRBD2 (5 bases). The germline V gene encodes CDR1 SGHRS and CDR2 YFSETQ. CDR3 length: 15 residues. Trimming stripped 5 bases from V and 7 bases from J, with 22 bases between. CDR3: CASRAWSGKSGEQYF. The DNA of the CDR3 is TGCGCCAGCAGAGCCTGGTCTGGGAAGTCGGGGGAGCAGTACTTC.

Remarks on this clonotype: A much larger clone differs by one base, so this may be a read error. CDR3 sequence reads: CASSTESGANVPTF. CDR3 DNA sequence: TGTGCCAGCAGCACCGAGTCTGGGGCCAACGTCCCGACTTTC. This chain uses TRBV21-1 with TRBJ2-6. TRBV21-1 is designated a pseudogene. The CDR3 covers 14 residues.

This rearrangement joins TRBV11-2 to TRBJ2-4; D uncertain. Germline V gene lookup returns CDR1 SGHAT and CDR2 FQNNGV. The V gene lost 1 base and the J gene lost 1 base, with 14 bases spanning the gap. This CDR3 contains 17 residues. The CDR3 nucleotides are TGTGCCAGCAGCTTAGTTTTCCGAGAGGTGGCCAAAAACATTCAGTACTTC. Residues: CASSLVFREVAKNIQYF.

This chain connects TRBV10-3 to TRBJ2-7; TRBD2 aligns across 13 bases. CDR3 length: 17 amino acids. V was pared by 3 bases and J by 4 bases, with 9 bases of the junction left unmatched. The germline gives CDR1 ENHRY, CDR2 SYGVKD. The CDR3 here is CAISERTPGLAGYEQYF. Written as DNA, the CDR3 is TGTGCCATCAGTGAACGGACGCCGGGACTAGCGGGATACGAGCAGTACTTC.

In DNA form, the CDR3 reads TGTGCCAGCAGCCGATTACTCCACGAGCAGTACTTC. This gives the protein CASSRLLHEQYF. This chain joins TRBV14 and TRBJ2-5, with D unclear. The DNA matches TRBJ2-7 better at its end, which makes the J call doubtful. The CDR3 is 12 residues long. Germline V gene sequence: CDR1 SGHDN, CDR2 FVKESK.

This clonotype showed up many times. The chain carries TRBV25-1 and TRBJ1-2; D is ambiguous. The CDR3 spans 12 residues. In germline, CDR1 is MGHDK, CDR2 SYGVNS. V was clipped by 4 bases and J by 4 bases, with 7 bases between them. This CDR3 reads CASSGTGYGYTF. CDR3 DNA sequence: TGTGCCAGCAGTGGGACCGGCTATGGCTACACCTTC.

The gene calls are TRBV7-8 and TRBJ1-1; D is ambiguous. CDR1 and CDR2 from the germline V gene are SGHVS and FQNEAQ. The CDR3 totals 15 residues. V was clipped by 7 bases and J by 1 base, with 16 bases between them. This CDR3 reads CASTSRFGGNTEAFF. The CDR3 DNA is TGTGCCAGCACCTCAAGGTTTGGTGGGAACACTGAAGCTTTCTTT.

In its sample, this clonotype was seen a few times. The chain employs TRBV7-9 and TRBJ1-2; D is uncertain. Germline assignment: CDR1 SEHNR and CDR2 FQNEAQ (reference sequence). The CDR3 length is 13 residues. V was pared by 5 bases and J by 4 bases, with 11 bases between. The CDR3 loop is CASSEPPAYGYTF. The CDR3 region has the DNA TGTGCCAGCAGCGAACCCCCAGCCTATGGCTACACCTTC.

This clonotype was observed a handful of times. The chain employs TRBV7-9 and TRBJ2-1; D call uncertain. Germline CDR1 is SEHNR and CDR2 is FQNEAQ (reference sequence). Trimming stripped 8 bases from V and 3 bases from J, with 11 bases between. CDR3 size: 13 residues. The CDR3 protein is CASLGPSYNEQFF. The DNA for the CDR3 is TGTGCCAGCCTGGGTCCTAGCTACAATGAGCAGTTCTTC.

This clonotype was observed at least ten times. This sequence joins TRBV29-1 and TRBJ1-1, with D possibly matching TRBD1 (6 bases). Germline V lookup: CDR1 SQVTM, CDR2 ANQGSEA. This CDR3 region has 13 residues. Between the trimmed V and J ends, which lost 1 base and 2 bases, there was a span of 8 bases. Here the CDR3 reads CSVEGTANTEAFF. The CDR3 DNA reads as TGCAGCGTTGAAGGGACAGCCAACACTGAAGCTTTCTTT.

V gene TRBV28 combines with J gene TRBJ2-1; TRBD2 agrees at 8 bases. V dropped 7 bases and J dropped 3; count of bases not matched to a gene: 8. The CDR3 spans 15 residues. Germline V gives CDR1 MDHEN, CDR2 SYDVKM. CDR3 in amino acids: CASTEVGTSYNEQFF. Written as DNA, the CDR3 is TGTGCCAGCACCGAAGTGGGGACTAGCTACAATGAGCAGTTCTTC.

This chain uses TRBV12-3 or TRBV12-4 with TRBJ2-1, with 14 nucleotides matching TRBD2. This CDR3 is 19 amino acids long. The junction had 11 bases not matched to a gene; V was cut back by 7 bases and J by 0 bases. CDR3 coding DNA: TGTGCCAGCAACCCCGGGACTAGCGGGAGCTGGGGCTCCTACAATGAGCAGTTCTTC. It encodes CASNPGTSGSWGSYNEQFF.

Concerning this clonotype: Possible read error: a much larger clone is one base away. This sequence joins TRBV7-9 and TRBJ2-3, with D possibly being TRBD1 (5 bases). The CDR3 has 14 amino acids. CDR1 is SEHNR and CDR2 is FQNEAQ in the germline V gene (reference sequence). In DNA, the CDR3 is TGTGCCAGCAGCTTAGGGGTCAGCACAGGTACGCAGTATTTT. Its protein product is CASSLGVSTGTQYF.

This chain connects TRBV18 to TRBJ1-2; D perhaps matches TRBD1 (5 bases). Per the germline V gene, CDR1 is KGHSH and CDR2 is LQKENI. This CDR3 is built from 15 residues. Trimming took 6 bases from V and 4 from J, leaving 18 bases between them. CDR3 loop: CASSPGGEVSYGYTF. Here the CDR3 DNA reads TGTGCCAGCTCCCCTGGAGGGGAGGTGAGCTATGGCTACACCTTC.

This clonotype came up a few times. V usage is TRBV15 and J usage is TRBJ1-2; the match to TRBD1 covers 7 bases. CDR1 LNHNV and CDR2 YYDKDF come from the germline V gene (reference sequence). This CDR3 has 18 residues. The V segment lost 2 bases and the J segment 4 bases; nucleotides outside the gene matches: 16. The CDR3 region is CATSRSPLFSDRVYGYTF. CDR3 in DNA: TGTGCCACCAGCAGATCTCCCCTTTTCTCCGACAGGGTCTATGGCTACACCTTC.

The rearrangement uses TRBV3-1 and TRBJ1-6; 9 bases are a match to TRBD1. CDR1 and CDR2 (germline): LGHDT, YNNKEL (reference sequence). V was pared by 10 bases and J by 11 bases, with 12 bases of the junction left unmatched. The CDR3 runs 14 residues. As DNA, the CDR3 is TGTGCCATCGCCCAGTCGGACAGGGGACCACCCCTCCACTTT. This encodes CAIAQSDRGPPLHF.

This chain joins TRBV20-1 and TRBJ1-1; D call uncertain. V lost 6 bases to trimming and J lost 6 bases, with 17 bases between them. The CDR3 sequence is 13 residues long. The germline gives CDR1 DFQATT, CDR2 SNEGSKA (reference sequence). As DNA, the CDR3 is TGCAGTGCACCGGAAAAGAACTGGGCTGAAGCTTTCTTT. Encoded protein: CSAPEKNWAEAFF.

The chain uses TRBV29-1 and TRBJ2-3; D is undetermined. CDR1 is SQVTM, CDR2 ANQGSEA, per germline. The CDR3 is 13 residues long. V gave up 4 bases and J gave up 6 bases, with 14 bases separating them. The CDR3 DNA follows: TGCAGCGTTGGAGGTTTCGTTCCGGATACGCAGTATTTT. It specifies CSVGGFVPDTQYF.

The chain combines TRBV20-1 with TRBJ2-5; D might be TRBD1 (6 bases). The length of the CDR3 is 14 residues. V lost 7 bases and J 2 bases, leaving 17 bases between the germline ends. Per germline, CDR1 DFQATT and CDR2 SNEGSKA (reference sequence). In DNA, the CDR3 is TGCAGTGTACCCAGGGGACCCACACAAGAGACCCAGTACTTC. Amino acid sequence: CSVPRGPTQETQYF.

This chain connects TRBV3-1 to TRBJ2-7; D is perhaps TRBD1 or TRBD2 (5 bases each). CDR1 is LGHDT, CDR2 YNNKEL, per germline (reference sequence). The CDR3 extends over 14 amino acids. V lost 3 bases, J lost 9 bases, and 18 bases lay in between. The DNA of the CDR3 is TGTGCCAGCAGCCAGGATCCCTACGGGGACGGGCAGTACTTC. Translation gives CASSQDPYGDGQYF.

This clonotype was counted only a few times. The chain carries TRBV28 and TRBJ2-7, with 7 bases lining up with TRBD2. V lost 3 bases and J lost 5; bases outside the gene matches: 10. The CDR3 contains 15 residues. From germline, CDR1 is MDHEN and CDR2 SYDVKM. The CDR3 here is CASSFGASGSHEQYF. The DNA for the CDR3 is TGTGCCAGCAGTTTTGGCGCTAGCGGATCCCACGAGCAGTACTTC. Based on the CDR3 plus reference TRBV28 and TRBJ2-7, the full variable domain is DVKVTQSSRYLVKRTGEKVFLECVQDMDHENMFWYRQDPGLGLRLIYFSYDVKMKEKGDIPEGYSVSREKKERFSLILESASTNQTSMYLCASSFGASGSHEQYFGPGTRLTVT.

The chain employs TRBV24-1 and TRBJ1-5; D is ambiguous. Germline assignment: CDR1 KGHDR and CDR2 SFDVKD. The CDR3 is 15 residues long. V dropped 7 bases and J dropped 2 bases, with 14 bases sitting between them. The CDR3 DNA sequence: TGTGCCACCAGCCCCCGCACGGGTGGCAATCAGCCCCAGCATTTT. Translated, it gives CATSPRTGGNQPQHF.